The source of this T cell receptor beta chain is a study of vaccination effects on CD4 cells after COVID-19. Profiling relied on immunoSEQ multiplex PCR, and the TCRdb table lists in-frame clones only, not all of them. This table has approximately 83,000 clones, over 75% appearing once. Germline V CDR1 and CDR2: SGHTA, FQGNSA. This CDR3 is 14 amino acids long. The ends lost 1 base at V and 4 bases at J; junction bases unmatched: 3. Before any sequencing was done, the ViraFEST assay used viral peptide pools to expand antigen-specific CD4+ T cells. Researchers isolated CD4+ T cells once approximately eleven days of culture had elapsed. Each participant received a vaccine that was either BNT162b2 or mRNA-1273, given as two doses. On this clone: Its matching antigen is unknown.

The V and J genes are TRBV7-2 and TRBJ1-1; 7 nucleotides align to TRBD1. The TCR originated in a human donor who received a COVID-19 vaccine. Sequencing was performed on CD4+ T cells from PBMCs cultured with HCoV-OC43 spike peptides, taken after COVID-19 vaccination. As to subset: HCoV-OC43 spike overlapping peptide pool stimulation. CDR3 nucleotide sequence: TGTGCCAGCAGCTTAGAACAGGGGATCACTGAAGCTTTCTTT. Translation: CASSLEQGITEAFF.